The 32 T cell receptor beta chains below come from one sample, sequenced in a study of cytotoxic CD8 clonotypes in ibrutinib-treated CLL (dated by TCRdb to the early 2020s). The time point label, read with the paper, signifies: approximately 2 years on ibrutinib. Library method: the immunoSEQ multiplex PCR assay. Not all clones reach the TCRdb copy of this immuneACCESS table, which keeps in-frame sequences only. Checked studies attribute under half of the gap to unresolved V genes and leave the rest unexplained. Here the sample has approximately 150,000 clones; roughly four fifths occur a single time. The ten largest make up about 4.6% of the sample. The sample was PBMCs, taken after 24 months of ibrutinib treatment. The receptors were gathered from a human donor with chronic lymphocytic leukemia.

The chain is built from TRBV7-3 and TRBJ2-1, with 12 bases identical to TRBD1. V lost 2 bases, J lost 8 bases, and 7 bases stayed unmatched. This CDR3 comprises 16 residues. CDR1 and CDR2 (germline): SGHTA, FQGTGA. CDR3 sequence (DNA): TGTGCCAGCAGCTTACGGTCCGGGACAGGGGGCCATGAGCAGTTCTTC. Protein sequence: CASSLRSGTGGHEQFF.

The CDR3: CASRFPDRNTEAFF. The CDR3 DNA reads as TGTGCAAGTCGCTTCCCGGACAGGAACACTGAAGCTTTCTTT. The V gene is TRBV12-2, the J gene TRBJ1-1; the DNA was not used to check the table's D call, TRBD1. TRBV12-2 is labeled a pseudogene. The CDR3 contains 14 residues.

A word on this clone: Since the CDR3 does not end with the conserved phenylalanine or tryptophan, this likely comes from a read error. It is unclear where the CDR3 begins or ends on the DNA, so no DNA is shown, and the CDR3 is as TCRdb lists it. The rearrangement links TRBV5-3 to TRBJ1-2. TRBV5-3 is labeled an ORF, and its function is uncertain. The CDR3 totals 9 residues, both ends included. CDR3: CARSLARPR.

This rearrangement joins TRBV19 to TRBJ1-1; D call uncertain. Trimming stripped 7 bases from V and 0 bases from J, with 9 bases between. This CDR3 contains 13 residues. Germline lookup yields CDR1 LNHDA and CDR2 SQIVND (reference sequence). Here the CDR3 DNA reads TGTGCCAGTACATCACGGATGAACACTGAAGCTTTCTTT. The encoded protein is CASTSRMNTEAFF.

This clone was counted once. The J gene is TRBJ2-7, the V gene TRBV6-8, with D possibly being TRBD1 (6 bases). The germline V and J ends were trimmed by 6 bases and 1 base, with 19 bases remaining between them. The CDR3 extends over 16 amino acids. Germline V gene data show CDR1 as MNHGY and CDR2 as SAAAGT. This CDR3 reads CASSPETEQGSYEQYF. Written as DNA, the CDR3 is TGTGCCAGCAGCCCGGAAACAGAACAGGGTTCCTACGAGCAGTACTTC.

The chain joins TRBV30 to TRBJ1-1; D unclear. From germline, CDR1 is GTSNPN and CDR2 SVGIG (reference sequence). The CDR3 extends over 13 amino acids. V was shortened by 0 bases and J by 3 bases, with 8 bases between the two germline ends. CDR3 region: CAWSVRFDTEAFF. The CDR3 nucleotides read TGTGCCTGGAGTGTACGGTTTGACACTGAAGCTTTCTTT.

CDR3 residues: CASSIVVGNTIYF. In DNA, the CDR3 is TGTGCCAGTAGTATAGTGGTTGGAAACACCATATATTTT. The V call is TRBV19, the J call TRBJ1-3; D is uncertain. V lost 1 base and J 3 bases, leaving 4 bases between the germline ends. The CDR3 is 13 amino acids. Germline V gives CDR1 LNHDA, CDR2 SQIVND (reference sequence).

The chain recombines TRBV19 with TRBJ1-5; possibly TRBD1 for D (5 bases). V was pared by 11 bases and J by 0 bases, with 14 bases between. The germline gives CDR1 LNHDA, CDR2 SQIVND (reference sequence). CDR3 length equals 14 residues. The CDR3 spells CAAGGGYSNQPQHF. CDR3 sequence (DNA): TGTGCCGCGGGGGGGGGATATAGCAATCAGCCCCAGCATTTT.

This chain uses TRBV5-1 with TRBJ2-7; 9 nucleotides line up with TRBD2. Unmatched junction bases numbered 11, after V lost 4 bases and J lost 3 bases. The CDR3 sequence is 16 residues long. CDR1 SGHRS and CDR2 YFSETQ come from the germline V gene. This CDR3 is CASSTVAGEGGYEQYF. The CDR3 DNA follows: TGCGCCAGCAGCACGGTAGCGGGAGAGGGCGGCTACGAGCAGTACTTC.

Many counts were recorded for this clone. V is TRBV9 and J is TRBJ1-1; 9 bases are shared with TRBD1. Germline V gene lookup returns CDR1 SGDLS and CDR2 YYNGEE. V lost 1 base and J lost 3; bases outside the gene matches: 4. The CDR3 loop spans 15 amino acids. The CDR3 reads CASSVTGQGYTEAFF. Here the CDR3 DNA reads TGTGCCAGCAGCGTAACAGGACAGGGGTACACTGAAGCTTTCTTT.

The sample holds one count of this clone. The chain combines TRBV6-5 with TRBJ1-4; possible D gene TRBD1, 5 bases. Germline-derived CDR1 and CDR2 are MNHEY and SVGAGI. V lost 4 bases to trimming and J lost 11 bases, with 23 bases between them. This CDR3 is 16 amino acids long. Here the CDR3 reads CASSLYFPTDNRKLFF. In DNA, the CDR3 is TGTGCCAGCAGTTTGTATTTCCCAACGGACAATCGGAAACTGTTTTTT.

The chain joins TRBV2 to TRBJ1-1; 7 bases are shared with TRBD1. Germline V gene sequence: CDR1 SNHLY, CDR2 FYNNEI. The J segment lost 3 bases and the V segment lost 8 bases, leaving 6 bases of the junction unmatched. This CDR3 comprises 13 residues. For the CDR3, the DNA is TGTGCCAGCTCCAAACAGGGGTACACTGAAGCTTTCTTT. As protein: CASSKQGYTEAFF.

This clone came up a few times. The V call is TRBV5-4, the J call TRBJ2-1; possible D gene TRBD1, 6 bases. The V end was cut by 0 bases, the J end by 6 bases, with 16 bases between. CDR3 length: 16 amino acids. Germline-derived CDR1 and CDR2 are SGHNT and YYREEE (reference sequence). CDR3 nucleotide sequence: TGTGCCAGCAGCTTGGCAACGAGAACAGGGTCCAATGAGCAGTTCTTC. It yields the protein CASSLATRTGSNEQFF.

V is TRBV6-5 and J is TRBJ2-1, with 7 bases fitting TRBD1. CDR1 and CDR2 from the germline V gene are MNHEY and SVGAGI. This CDR3 spans 14 amino acids. V was clipped by 7 bases and J by 7 bases; unmatched bases: 10. The CDR3 reads CASNALQGRNEQFF. Written as DNA, the CDR3 is TGTGCCAGCAATGCCCTACAGGGGCGGAATGAGCAGTTCTTC.

The rearrangement links TRBV7-3 to TRBJ2-2; 7 nucleotides agree with TRBD2. The CDR3 runs 13 residues. Per germline, CDR1 SGHTA and CDR2 FQGTGA. V lost 5 bases to trimming and J lost 5 bases; unmatched junction nucleotides: 2. In nucleotides, the CDR3 is TGTGCCAGCAGCCCCGGGGGGACCGGGGAGCTGTTTTTT. It encodes CASSPGGTGELFF.

This chain connects TRBV4-2 to TRBJ1-4; D remains ambiguous. This CDR3 is built from 16 residues. Trimming removed 1 base at V and 3 bases at J, with 12 bases between. Germline V CDR1 and CDR2: LGHNA, YNFKEQ. The CDR3 DNA follows: TGTGCCAGCAGCCAAGGGGAGGGAACGTCTAATGAAAAACTGTTTTTT. Translated: CASSQGEGTSNEKLFF.

This chain links TRBV5-1 with TRBJ1-1, with TRBD1 matching 7 bases. The CDR3 is 15 amino acids. The V segment lost 4 bases and the J segment 1 base; nucleotides outside the gene matches: 7. Germline CDR1 reads SGHRS; CDR2 reads YFSETQ. DNA of the CDR3: TGCGCCAGCAGCCCAACGACAGGGAAGAACACTGAAGCTTTCTTT. Amino acids: CASSPTTGKNTEAFF.

The rearrangement uses TRBV5-6 and TRBJ1-2; D remains ambiguous. Germline assignment: CDR1 SGHDT and CDR2 YYEEEE. V was shortened by 2 bases and J by 3 bases, with 14 bases between the two germline ends. The CDR3 spans 15 residues. The DNA of the CDR3 is TGTGCCAGCAGCTTTGGGATTCAAAGGGACTATGGCTACACCTTC. Amino acids: CASSFGIQRDYGYTF.

The rearrangement uses TRBV6-5 and TRBJ1-1, with 8 bases fitting TRBD1. With V trimmed by 2 bases and J by 11 bases, 4 bases remained unmatched. The CDR3 contains 12 residues. CDR1 is MNHEY, CDR2 SVGAGI, per germline. Here the CDR3 reads CASSYPRGRAFF. The CDR3 DNA reads as TGTGCCAGCAGTTACCCCAGGGGGCGGGCTTTCTTT.

The chain employs TRBV9 and TRBJ2-1; 10 bases fit TRBD2. The CDR3 has 19 amino acids. Trimming took 1 base from V and 0 from J; bases not matched to a gene: 10. Per the germline V gene, CDR1 is SGDLS and CDR2 is YYNGEE. Here the CDR3 reads CASSVYTSASGSSYNEQFF. The CDR3 DNA reads TGTGCCAGCAGCGTATACACCTCAGCTAGCGGGAGCTCCTACAATGAGCAGTTCTTC.

This chain links TRBV19 with TRBJ1-5, with TRBD1 identical over 11 bases. Unmatched junction bases numbered 10, after V lost 9 bases and J lost 0 bases. From germline, CDR1 is LNHDA and CDR2 SQIVND (reference sequence). This CDR3 is 17 amino acids long. This CDR3 is CASAGTGGDYSNQPQHF. Written as DNA, the CDR3 is TGTGCCAGCGCCGGGACAGGGGGAGATTATAGCAATCAGCCCCAGCATTTT.

The chain recombines TRBV2 with TRBJ2-7; D is undetermined. The CDR3 consists of 12 residues. V was shortened by 2 bases and J by 6 bases, with 8 bases between the two germline ends. Germline-derived CDR1 and CDR2 are SNHLY and FYNNEI. CDR3 DNA sequence: TGTGCCAGCAGTGAACAGGCGGTCGAGCAGTACTTC. As protein: CASSEQAVEQYF. Full variable domain (remainder filled in from reference TRBV2 and TRBJ2-7): EPEVTQTPSHQVTQMGQEVILRCVPISNHLYFYWYRQILGQKVEFLVSFYNNEISEKSEIFDDQFSVERPDGSNFTLKIRSTKLEDSAMYFCASSEQAVEQYFGPGTRLTVT.

This rearrangement joins TRBV6-5 to TRBJ1-1, with TRBD1 as a possible D gene (5 bases). Germline values: CDR1 MNHEY, CDR2 SVGAGI. Trimming stripped 7 bases from V and 2 bases from J, with 14 bases between. The length of the CDR3 is 14 residues. CDR3 region: CASTSGRVNTEAFF. In nucleotides, the CDR3 is TGTGCCAGCACCTCGGGACGGGTAAACACTGAAGCTTTCTTT.

In DNA form, the CDR3 reads TGTGCCAGCTCACCAGCGGGGAGAGGCAATCAGCCCCAGCATTTT. Its protein is CASSPAGRGNQPQHF. This chain links TRBV18 with TRBJ1-5; no clear D gene. Trimming took off 2 bases at V and 2 bases at J, with 10 bases between the two ends. Germline lookup yields CDR1 KGHSH and CDR2 LQKENI. The CDR3 spans 15 residues.

The genes are TRBV6-5 and TRBJ2-1, with TRBD1 matching 9 bases. Germline CDR1 is MNHEY and CDR2 is SVGAGI. V dropped 6 bases and J dropped 4; count of bases not matched to a gene: 4. The CDR3 length is 14 residues. The CDR3 nucleotides are TGTGCCAGCAGGGCGGACAGGGGTTACAATGAGCAGTTCTTC. Protein sequence: CASRADRGYNEQFF.

The chain is built from TRBV19 and TRBJ1-2; tentatively, D is TRBD1 (5 bases). V shed 2 bases and J shed 2 bases, with 12 bases lying between them. Germline loops: CDR1 LNHDA, CDR2 SQIVND (reference sequence). The CDR3 has 15 residues. DNA of the CDR3: TGTGCCAGTAGTATAATCCAGGGATTCAACTATGGCTACACCTTC. This encodes CASSIIQGFNYGYTF.

This clone was seen just once. The V gene is TRBV6-5, the J gene TRBJ2-7; TRBD2 matches 9 bases. Germline-derived CDR1 and CDR2 are MNHEY and SVGAGI. The junction had 1 base not matched to a gene; V was cut back by 0 bases and J by 1 base. The CDR3 runs 15 residues. CDR3 sequence: CASSYSSGRSYEQYF. Here the CDR3 DNA reads TGTGCCAGCAGTTACTCGAGCGGGAGGTCCTACGAGCAGTACTTC.

The chain has TRBV4-1 and TRBJ2-5; no reliable D call. There are 15 residues in the CDR3. CDR1 is MGHRA, CDR2 YSYEKL, per germline. The germline V and J ends were trimmed by 1 base and 2 bases, with 11 bases remaining between them. CDR3 sequence: CASSQGNSIQETQYF. In DNA, the CDR3 is TGCGCCAGCAGCCAAGGTAACTCCATTCAAGAGACCCAGTACTTC.

This clone was seen a few times. Written as DNA, the CDR3 is TGTGCCAGCCCACCGGGGGGACACAAGGCCCTGAACACTGAAGCTTTCTTT. Translating it yields CASPPGGHKALNTEAFF. The genes are TRBV28 and TRBJ1-1; tentative D call: TRBD1 (6 bases). From germline, CDR1 is MDHEN and CDR2 SYDVKM. The V and J ends lost 8 bases and 0 bases respectively, with 22 bases between them. The CDR3 loop spans 17 amino acids.

This clone is a singleton in its sample. The chain employs TRBV19 and TRBJ1-2, with D possibly being TRBD1 (5 bases). Germline lookup yields CDR1 LNHDA and CDR2 SQIVND (reference sequence). This CDR3 spans 16 amino acids. V lost 6 bases and J lost 0, with 17 bases in between. The CDR3 DNA sequence: TGTGCCAGTAGACCTCCCCGTCAGGGAGCTAACTATGGCTACACCTTC. It translates to CASRPPRQGANYGYTF.

The chain is built from TRBV7-2 and TRBJ2-3; D remains unclear. The V and J ends lost 1 base and 1 base respectively, with 12 bases between them. From germline, CDR1 is SGHTA and CDR2 FQGNSA. The CDR3 has 16 residues. The CDR3 spells CASSLVRRAGTDTQYF. The CDR3 DNA reads as TGTGCCAGCAGCTTAGTGCGTAGGGCGGGCACAGATACGCAGTATTTT.

This clone has just a few counts. The genes are TRBV7-8 and TRBJ2-3, with 7 nucleotides matching TRBD1. Per germline, CDR1 SGHVS and CDR2 FQNEAQ. With 4 bases clipped from V and 2 bases from J, the junction kept 6 bases outside the gene matches. The length of the CDR3 is 15 residues. DNA for the CDR3: TGTGCCAGCAGCTCTAGACAGGGATACACAGATACGCAGTATTTT. Translation: CASSSRQGYTDTQYF. Full variable domain (rest looked up from reference TRBV7-8 and TRBJ2-3): GAGVSQSPRYKVAKRGQDVALRCDPISGHVSLFWYQQALGQGPEFLTYFQNEAQLDKSGLPSDRFFAERPEGSVSTLKIQRTQQEDSAVYLCASSSRQGYTDTQYFGPGTRLTVL.